Following are 32 T cell receptor beta chains from one sample sequenced in a study of blood T cells in healthy people across ages. It was with a sample-barcoded 5' primer and a J-beta primer mix that a second PCR of about 6 to 12 cycles was run. Each CDR3 protein is one row after TCRdb ran MiXCR on the 5' RACE reads. The sample includes roughly 1,100,000 distinct CDR3 sequences, 20% to 25% of them seen just once. These data were also filed under a second study, of T cells of mothers and their children.

Sequenced material: blood. The receptors shown here come from a girl under 10 years old in good health.

This clonotype came up a few times. The genes are TRBV7-2 and TRBJ2-5, with TRBD2 identical over 12 bases. V shed 4 bases, J shed 3 bases, and the junction held 9 bases outside the gene matches. This CDR3 is built from 17 residues. Germline assignment: CDR1 SGHTA and CDR2 FQGNSA. The chain's CDR3 is CASSYPGLAGGKETQYF. Here the CDR3 DNA reads TGTGCCAGCAGCTACCCGGGCCTAGCGGGGGGGAAAGAGACCCAGTACTTC.

The rearrangement links TRBV9 to TRBJ1-2, with TRBD1 as a possible D gene (6 bases). The CDR3 is made up of 14 amino acids. Germline V gene lookup returns CDR1 SGDLS and CDR2 YYNGEE. The germline V and J ends were trimmed by 0 bases and 8 bases, with 14 bases remaining between them. CDR3 amino acids: CASSVDRDSGGYTF. In DNA, the CDR3 is TGTGCCAGCAGCGTAGACAGGGATTCGGGAGGCTACACCTTC. The full variable domain, completed using reference TRBV9 and TRBJ1-2, is DSGVTQTPKHLITATGQRVTLRCSPRSGDLSVYWYQQSLDQGLQFLIQYYNGEERAKGNILERFSAQQFPDLHSELNLSSLELGDSALYFCASSVDRDSGGYTFGSGTRLTVV.

This sequence joins TRBV12-3 or TRBV12-4 and TRBJ2-5, with D maybe TRBD2 (6 bases). The J call is in doubt because the DNA end fits TRBJ2-7 better. The CDR3 is made up of 14 amino acids. This CDR3 is CASSLARRGSEQYF. The CDR3 DNA sequence: TGTGCCAGCAGTTTAGCGAGGCGGGGTAGCGAGCAGTACTTC.

This clonotype was observed a few times. The chain's CDR3 is CASSGDSNQPQHF. The CDR3 bases are TGTGCCAGCTCAGGGGATAGCAATCAGCCCCAGCATTTT. The rearrangement joins TRBV28 to TRBJ1-5, with D possibly TRBD1 on 6 matching bases. The CDR3 has 13 residues. The V gene lost 8 bases and the J gene lost 0 bases, with 8 bases spanning the gap. CDR1 and CDR2 from the germline V gene are MDHEN and SYDVKM.

This clonotype has only a few counts. The chain couples TRBV12-3 or TRBV12-4 to TRBJ2-1; 9 bases fit TRBD2. V trimming: 5 bases; J trimming: 10 bases; junction bases outside the gene matches: 18. This CDR3 has 17 amino acids. CDR3 in amino acids: CASSGGLGLAQEGEQFF. In DNA form, the CDR3 reads TGTGCCAGCAGTGGGGGACTGGGACTAGCCCAGGAGGGGGAGCAGTTCTTC.

The rearrangement joins TRBV28 to TRBJ2-7; possibly TRBD1 for D (6 bases). The V end lost 7 bases, the J end lost 6 bases, and 19 bases lay between the germline ends. This CDR3 region has 14 residues. Germline V gene lookup returns CDR1 MDHEN and CDR2 SYDVKM. DNA for the CDR3: TGTGCCAGCACCCTGACAGGAGTGTTGGGCGAGCAGTACTTC. It specifies CASTLTGVLGEQYF.

As concerns this clonotype: One junction end does not reproduce the germline sequence, and a read error may be involved. This chain joins TRBV9 and TRBJ2-1; the D gene is possibly TRBD2 (6 bases). The end of the DNA aligns better with TRBJ2-5, so the J call may be wrong. The CDR3 runs to 13 residues. Germline values: CDR1 SGDLS, CDR2 YYNGEE. The CDR3 nucleotides read TGTGCCAGCAGCGCCGGGGGAGTAGAGATCCAGTACTTC. Its translation is CASSAGGVEIQYF.

This clonotype was observed a handful of times. This chain connects TRBV7-2 to TRBJ2-3, with a possible D match to TRBD2 (6 bases). This CDR3 has 17 residues. The germline gives CDR1 SGHTA, CDR2 FQGNSA. With 5 bases removed from V and 8 bases from J, the gap between germline ends came to 26 bases. CDR3 protein: CASSRLGALSAGGTQYF. For the CDR3, the DNA is TGTGCCAGCAGCCGTTTAGGGGCCCTCTCAGCGGGTGGTACGCAGTATTTT.

V usage is TRBV29-1 and J usage is TRBJ2-3; 10 nucleotides line up with TRBD2. The ends lost 3 bases at V and 0 bases at J; junction bases unmatched: 3. Germline-derived CDR1 and CDR2 are SQVTM and ANQGSEA. This CDR3 has 15 residues. The CDR3 spells CSVEGTSASTDTQYF. The DNA for the CDR3 is TGCAGCGTTGAGGGGACTAGCGCTAGCACAGATACGCAGTATTTT.

The genes are TRBV20-1 and TRBJ2-5; D gene unclear. V shed 0 bases and J shed 3 bases, with 5 bases lying between them. Germline CDR1 DFQATT, CDR2 SNEGSKA (reference sequence). The CDR3 is made up of 12 amino acids. CDR3 bases: TGCAGTGCTAGAGATTGGGAAGAGACCCAGTACTTC. Amino acids: CSARDWEETQYF.

The rearrangement uses TRBV2 and TRBJ2-4, with D uncertain. Germline CDR1 is SNHLY and CDR2 is FYNNEI. The CDR3 spans 13 residues. V lost 3 bases and J lost 11, with 14 bases in between. The DNA of the CDR3 is TGTGCCAGCAGTGACTTACGAGAACTGGTTCAGTACTTC. Translated: CASSDLRELVQYF.

This clonotype was counted a few times. The V gene is TRBV12-3 or TRBV12-4, the J gene TRBJ1-2; D not resolved. V lost 1 base and J 4 bases, leaving 10 bases between the germline ends. CDR3 length equals 14 residues. CDR3 DNA sequence: TGTGCCAGCAGTTTAGGCGGGGATGGCTATGGCTACACCTTC. Amino acid sequence: CASSLGGDGYGYTF.

Remarks on this clonotype: At one end the junction does not follow the germline gene, possibly because of a read error. The chain couples TRBV12-3 or TRBV12-4 to TRBJ2-1, with no clear D. The length of the CDR3 is 15 residues. Here the CDR3 reads CVSSQALSSYNEQFF. The CDR3 nucleotides read TGTGTCAGCAGTCAAGCGCTGAGCTCCTACAATGAGCAGTTCTTC.

V and J are TRBV29-1 and TRBJ1-1; D is ambiguous. The CDR3 runs to 14 residues. CDR1 is SQVTM, CDR2 ANQGSEA, per germline. Trimming shortened V by 2 bases and J by 8 bases, and 18 bases separated the two germline ends. The CDR3, as DNA: TGCAGCGTTGAAAATCCTGGGCAGGTAGTAGAAGCTTTCTTT. Translation: CSVENPGQVVEAFF.

This rearrangement joins TRBV6-1 to TRBJ2-5; 7 nucleotides match TRBD2. Germline lookup yields CDR1 MNHNS and CDR2 SASEGT. The CDR3 extends over 15 amino acids. The V segment lost 3 bases and the J segment 11 bases; nucleotides outside the gene matches: 15. The CDR3 DNA is TGTGCCAGCAGTGACCCCTACAAGACTAGCTCTCGTCAGTACTTC. As protein: CASSDPYKTSSRQYF.

The sample holds a few counts of this clonotype. V is TRBV4-3 and J is TRBJ2-7; tentatively, D is TRBD2 (6 bases). This CDR3 has 14 amino acids. Trimming removed 4 bases from V and 4 bases from J, with 14 bases in between. Germline loops: CDR1 LGHNA, CDR2 YSLEER. In DNA, the CDR3 is TGCGCCAGCAGCCGAGCGGAGGGGAGGTACGAGCAGTACTTC. This translates into CASSRAEGRYEQYF.

The rearrangement links TRBV12-3 or TRBV12-4 to TRBJ1-1; D ambiguous. The V end was cut by 2 bases, the J end by 3 bases, with 7 bases between. The CDR3 is 13 residues long. The CDR3 nucleotides are TGTGCCAGCAGTTTATGGATAGACACTGAAGCTTTCTTT. It specifies CASSLWIDTEAFF.

This chain connects TRBV7-2 to TRBJ2-7; D is unresolved. CDR3 length equals 13 residues. V lost 5 bases and J lost 5, with 13 bases in between. Germline-derived CDR1 and CDR2 are SGHTA and FQGNSA. The CDR3 spells CASSPSMGHEQYF. CDR3 DNA sequence: TGTGCCAGCAGCCCCTCAATGGGCCACGAGCAGTACTTC.

This clonotype has a handful of counts. This chain links TRBV5-1 with TRBJ2-1; the match to TRBD2 covers 9 bases. The germline V gene encodes CDR1 SGHRS and CDR2 YFSETQ. This CDR3 has 14 amino acids. With 1 base clipped from V and 9 bases from J, the junction kept 5 bases outside the gene matches. CDR3 residues: CASSLPVAGAEQFF. In DNA form, the CDR3 reads TGCGCCAGCAGCTTGCCGGTAGCGGGAGCTGAGCAGTTCTTC. The full variable domain, its missing parts supplied by reference TRBV5-1 and TRBJ2-1, is KAGVTQTPRYLIKTRGQQVTLSCSPISGHRSVSWYQQTPGQGLQFLFEYFSETQRNKGNFPGRFSGRQFSNSRSEMNVSTLELGDSALYLCASSLPVAGAEQFFGPGTRLTVL.

The rearrangement joins TRBV29-1 to TRBJ1-2; TRBD1 aligns across 7 bases. V trimming: 3 bases; J trimming: 8 bases; junction bases outside the gene matches: 9. CDR3 length: 13 amino acids. The germline CDR1 and CDR2 sequences are SQVTM and ANQGSEA. CDR3 region: CSVEAQGDGGYTF. CDR3 DNA: TGCAGCGTTGAGGCCCAGGGGGATGGGGGCTACACCTTC.

This clonotype was seen more than once but under ten times. This chain uses TRBV7-8 with TRBJ2-3; D is tentatively TRBD1 or TRBD2 (6 bases each). V was pared by 8 bases and J by 2 bases, with 17 bases between. The CDR3 loop spans 15 amino acids. Looked up from germline, CDR1 is SGHVS and CDR2 is FQNEAQ. CDR3 DNA: TGTGCCAGCGGATCGATGGGGGGCTTCACAGATACGCAGTATTTT. Translating it yields CASGSMGGFTDTQYF.

This clonotype was seen more than once but under ten times. This chain connects TRBV6-4 to TRBJ2-1, with TRBD1 as a possible D gene (7 bases). The germline V and J ends were trimmed by 8 bases and 7 bases, with 21 bases remaining between them. Germline V lookup: CDR1 MRHNA, CDR2 SNTAGT. CDR3 length: 15 residues. The CDR3 sequence: CASRVWAGGLNEQFF. In DNA, the CDR3 is TGTGCCAGCCGTGTTTGGGCAGGGGGGTTGAATGAGCAGTTCTTC.

The chain links TRBV29-1 to TRBJ2-7; D is undetermined. This CDR3 comprises 14 residues. Germline V gene sequence: CDR1 SQVTM, CDR2 ANQGSEA. Trimming pared 4 bases from V and 2 bases from J, leaving 15 bases between. The CDR3 DNA sequence: TGCAGCGTTGCGTCTTTTACATCCACCTACGAGCAGTACTTC. Its translation: CSVASFTSTYEQYF.

This clonotype was picked up a small number of times. V usage is TRBV6-2 or TRBV6-3 and J usage is TRBJ1-5, with D possibly matching TRBD1 (5 bases). Trimming shortened V by 5 bases and J by 6 bases, and 14 bases separated the two germline ends. Germline V gene sequence: CDR1 MNHEY, CDR2 SVGEGT. The CDR3 runs 14 residues. DNA for the CDR3: TGTGCCAGCAGTAAAATGGGAACAGGTCAGCCCCAGCATTTT. Encoded protein: CASSKMGTGQPQHF.

This clonotype showed up just a few times. This rearrangement joins TRBV4-1 to TRBJ1-6, with no clear D. This CDR3 is 17 amino acids long. The V end was cut by 0 bases, the J end by 8 bases, with 17 bases between. Looked up from germline, CDR1 is MGHRA and CDR2 is YSYEKL. CDR3 loop: CASSQDLVGNLYSPLHF. As DNA, the CDR3 is TGCGCCAGCAGCCAAGATCTAGTGGGAAACCTTTATTCACCCCTCCACTTT.

This clonotype was found a few times. V and J are TRBV7-2 and TRBJ1-4; the D gene is possibly TRBD1 (5 bases). The germline CDR1 and CDR2 sequences are SGHTA and FQGNSA. This CDR3 is 16 amino acids long. V was trimmed by 1 base and J by 7 bases, leaving 16 bases between them. The CDR3 DNA follows: TGTGCCAGCAGCTTAGTTTCGGGGAAGAGGGGTGAAAAACTGTTTTTT. The encoded protein is CASSLVSGKRGEKLFF.

The V gene is TRBV20-1, the J gene TRBJ2-1; 11 bases match TRBD2. Trimming at V came to 6 bases and at J to 7 bases, leaving 8 bases not matched to a gene. Germline V gene data show CDR1 as DFQATT and CDR2 as SNEGSKA (reference sequence). The CDR3 spans 14 residues. This CDR3 is CSAPTSGNKNEQFF. The CDR3 coding sequence is TGCAGTGCACCGACTAGCGGGAATAAGAATGAGCAGTTCTTC.

V is TRBV5-5 and J is TRBJ2-3, with TRBD1 matching over 9 bases. The ends lost 4 bases at V and 3 bases at J; junction bases unmatched: 6. This CDR3 comprises 15 residues. Germline-derived CDR1 and CDR2 are SGHKS and YYEKEE (reference sequence). CDR3 amino acids: CASSRGQGKTDTQYF. The CDR3 DNA reads as TGTGCCAGCAGCAGGGGACAGGGTAAGACAGATACGCAGTATTTT.

In its sample, this clonotype was seen a few times. This rearrangement joins TRBV10-3 to TRBJ2-5, with TRBD1 matching over 9 bases. Unmatched junction bases numbered 3, after V lost 7 bases and J lost 3 bases. Germline CDR1 is ENHRY and CDR2 is SYGVKD. The CDR3 is 13 residues long. CDR3 in amino acids: CAITRDREETQYF. CDR3 bases: TGTGCCATCACCCGGGACAGGGAAGAGACCCAGTACTTC.

The rearrangement uses TRBV28 and TRBJ2-7; D call uncertain. The V gene lost 1 base and the J gene lost 3 bases, with 10 bases spanning the gap. This CDR3 is 14 amino acids long. Germline CDR1 and CDR2: MDHEN and SYDVKM. The CDR3 bases are TGTGCCAGCAGTTTATCGTCCCGAAACTACGAGCAGTACTTC. Translated, it gives CASSLSSRNYEQYF.

This clonotype was picked up a small number of times. The rearrangement uses TRBV6-1 and TRBJ1-2; 7 bases line up with TRBD1. With V trimmed by 0 bases and J by 3 bases, 7 bases remained unmatched. Germline loops: CDR1 MNHNS, CDR2 SASEGT. The CDR3 has 16 residues. CDR3 residues: CASSEALGQFYYGYTF. As DNA, the CDR3 is TGTGCCAGCAGTGAAGCGTTGGGACAGTTTTACTATGGCTACACCTTC.

At least ten counts were recorded for this clonotype. The chain has TRBV29-1 and TRBJ1-4, with 9 bases matching TRBD1. The CDR3 is made up of 13 amino acids. V shed 2 bases and J 6 bases; nucleotides not matched to a gene: 1. The germline gives CDR1 SQVTM, CDR2 ANQGSEA. Here the CDR3 DNA reads TGCAGCGTTGAAACAGGGGGCGATGAAAAACTGTTTTTT. Translating gives CSVETGGDEKLFF.